This entry lists 17 T cell receptor beta chains sequenced from one sample in a study of cytomegalovirus exposure and HLA in healthy donors. Sequencing was performed with immunoSEQ multiplex PCR; in TCRdb, only in-frame clones are kept and a portion is missing. The sample includes some 70,000 clones, approximately 80% seen only once; the top ten take 2.5% to 3.5%. The sequencing sample was made of PBMCs. These receptors all come from a young man in good health and CMV-seronegative.

V usage is TRBV10-2 and J usage is TRBJ2-1; TRBD2 is a possible D gene (5 bases). This CDR3 is 13 amino acids long. V was cut by 0 bases and J by 12 bases, with 12 bases left in between. CDR1 and CDR2 from the germline V gene are WSHSY and SAAADI. The CDR3 DNA sequence: TGCGCCAGCAGTGAGTCGGCCACTAGTTTGCAGTTCTTC. Protein sequence: CASSESATSLQFF.

V is TRBV7-2 and J is TRBJ1-2; D gene uncertain. CDR1 and CDR2 from the germline V gene are SGHTA and FQGNSA. Trimming pared 1 base from V and 3 bases from J, leaving 18 bases between. The CDR3 is 17 amino acids. This chain's CDR3 is CASSLDVRRADHYGYTF. The CDR3 nucleotides read TGTGCCAGCAGCTTAGACGTTAGGAGGGCGGACCACTATGGCTACACCTTC.

The chain uses TRBV4-1 and TRBJ1-1, with 9 bases that match TRBD1. CDR1 and CDR2 from the germline V gene are MGHRA and YSYEKL. After removal of 3 bases from V and 5 bases from J, the junction contained 7 bases not matched to a gene. The CDR3 has 15 amino acids. CDR3 bases: TGCGCCAGCAGCCAGGGTACAGGGGGCTTGACTGAAGCTTTCTTT. This encodes CASSQGTGGLTEAFF.

This clone appeared a single time. This chain connects TRBV28 to TRBJ2-7; 11 bases are shared with TRBD2. The germline CDR1 and CDR2 sequences are MDHEN and SYDVKM. The CDR3 length is 17 residues. V lost 6 bases and J lost 2; bases outside the gene matches: 12. CDR3 nucleotides: TGTGCCAGCAGCACCCATAGCGGGAGGGTCACGACCTACGAGCAGTACGTC. It encodes CASSTHSGRVTTYEQYV.

This chain joins TRBV7-8 and TRBJ2-7; 9 bases are shared with TRBD1. CDR3 size: 16 residues. V trimming: 0 bases; J trimming: 2 bases; junction bases outside the gene matches: 5. The V gene's germline CDR1 is SGHVS and CDR2 FQNEAQ. The CDR3 reads CASSLARQGGTYEQYF. The CDR3 DNA is TGTGCCAGCAGCTTAGCAAGACAGGGGGGGACCTACGAGCAGTACTTC.

The chain combines TRBV5-8 with TRBJ2-7; D call uncertain. V lost 6 bases to trimming and J lost 4 bases, with 23 bases between them. The germline CDR1 and CDR2 sequences are SGHTS and YDEGEE. CDR3 size: 16 residues. The CDR3 nucleotides are TGTGCCAGCACGCTCCTTGGAATTAACAGTTGGTACGAGCAGTACTTC. Translation: CASTLLGINSWYEQYF. The full variable domain, completed using reference TRBV5-8 and TRBJ2-7, is EAGVTQSPTHLIKTRGQQATLRCSPISGHTSVYWYQQALGLGLQFLLWYDEGEERNRGNFPPRFSGRQFPNYSSELNVNALELEDSALYLCASTLLGINSWYEQYFGPGTRLTVT.

This chain links TRBV6-1 with TRBJ1-2, with 7 nucleotides matching TRBD1. This CDR3 contains 15 residues. In germline, CDR1 is MNHNS, CDR2 SASEGT. J gave up 6 bases and V 1 base, and 8 bases lay outside the gene matches. This CDR3 reads CASSEGGRGLNGYTF. In nucleotides, the CDR3 is TGTGCCAGCAGTGAAGGTGGTAGGGGGCTGAATGGCTACACCTTC.

This clone was seen just once. The chain has TRBV7-9 and TRBJ2-7; weak D call: TRBD2 (6 bases). The CDR3 has 15 amino acids. The germline CDR1 and CDR2 sequences are SEHNR and FQNEAQ (reference sequence). Deletions cut 2 bases from V and 5 bases from J, with 16 bases between. DNA of the CDR3: TGTGCCAGCAGCTTATCGTGGGGGGACGGGGACGAGCAGTACTTC. It encodes CASSLSWGDGDEQYF.

V gene TRBV28 combines with J gene TRBJ1-5; D is unclear. V lost 5 bases and J 7 bases, leaving 12 bases between the germline ends. CDR1 and CDR2 from the germline V gene are MDHEN and SYDVKM. This CDR3 is built from 13 residues. CDR3 sequence reads: CASSEYSEQPQHF. CDR3 bases: TGTGCCAGCAGTGAGTATTCCGAACAGCCCCAGCATTTT.

This chain joins TRBV28 and TRBJ2-1; TRBD1 agrees at 11 bases. Germline V gives CDR1 MDHEN, CDR2 SYDVKM. The CDR3 covers 15 residues. The V gene end was trimmed by 3 bases and the J gene end by 6 bases; junction bases not matched to a gene: 4. CDR3 sequence reads: CASSFGDRGTNEQFF. As DNA, the CDR3 is TGTGCCAGCAGTTTTGGGGACAGGGGGACCAATGAGCAGTTCTTC.

The rearrangement joins TRBV5-6 to TRBJ1-1; 10 bases are a match to TRBD1. With 4 bases clipped from V and 1 base from J, the junction kept 4 bases outside the gene matches. CDR1 SGHDT and CDR2 YYEEEE come from the germline V gene. The CDR3 contains 15 residues. The CDR3 DNA reads as TGTGCCAGCAGCGGGACAGGGGAGAAGAACACTGAAGCTTTCTTT. Translating it yields CASSGTGEKNTEAFF.

This clone was picked up one time. The chain is built from TRBV7-2 and TRBJ2-7; 12 bases are a match to TRBD1. The CDR3 is made up of 17 amino acids. Trimming at V came to 5 bases and at J to 4 bases, leaving 12 bases not matched to a gene. Germline V gene lookup returns CDR1 SGHTA and CDR2 FQGNSA. This CDR3 is CASSRTPGQGAEYEQYF. Here the CDR3 DNA reads TGTGCCAGCAGCCGTACCCCGGGACAGGGGGCTGAATACGAGCAGTACTTC.

This clone was picked up one time. The rearrangement links TRBV2 to TRBJ2-1, with 7 bases matching TRBD1. With 7 bases clipped from V and 8 bases from J, the junction kept 8 bases outside the gene matches. Germline V gene data show CDR1 as SNHLY and CDR2 as FYNNEI. The CDR3 covers 13 residues. This CDR3 is CASTNRGSDEQFF. For the CDR3, the DNA is TGTGCCAGCACCAACAGGGGCAGCGATGAGCAGTTCTTC.

In its sample, this clone was seen once. V is TRBV9 and J is TRBJ2-6; D uncertain. CDR1 and CDR2 from the germline V gene are SGDLS and YYNGEE. The CDR3 extends over 18 amino acids. The ends were cut back, 0 bases at V and 0 bases at J, with 13 bases in the middle. The CDR3 region has the DNA TGTGCCAGCAGCGTAGGTTTTCTGGGCCCCTCTGGGGCCAACGTCCTGACTTTC. It specifies CASSVGFLGPSGANVLTF.

The chain links TRBV10-1 to TRBJ2-5; TRBD1 agrees at 8 bases. CDR1 and CDR2 from the germline V gene are WNHNN and SYGVQD (reference sequence). With V trimmed by 6 bases and J by 5 bases, 2 bases remained unmatched. This CDR3 is 12 amino acids long. As DNA, the CDR3 is TGCGCCAGCAGCAGGGGGCGGGAGACCCAGTACTTC. Its translation is CASSRGRETQYF.

This clone was seen a few times. The rearrangement uses TRBV29-1 and TRBJ1-1; D gene uncertain. Germline CDR1 reads SQVTM; CDR2 reads ANQGSEA. The CDR3 totals 12 residues. Trimming stripped 3 bases from V and 1 base from J, with 6 bases between. The CDR3 here is CSVEVGNTEAFF. The CDR3 DNA follows: TGCAGCGTTGAGGTCGGGAACACTGAAGCTTTCTTT.

The chain has TRBV28 and TRBJ2-7; 7 bases are a match to TRBD2. V lost 4 bases and J lost 3; bases outside the gene matches: 18. There are 18 residues in the CDR3. Germline V CDR1 and CDR2: MDHEN, SYDVKM. The CDR3 sequence: CASSSGGSVLRVSYEQYF. The CDR3 DNA reads as TGTGCCAGCAGTTCCGGGGGGAGCGTCCTCCGAGTGAGCTACGAGCAGTACTTC.